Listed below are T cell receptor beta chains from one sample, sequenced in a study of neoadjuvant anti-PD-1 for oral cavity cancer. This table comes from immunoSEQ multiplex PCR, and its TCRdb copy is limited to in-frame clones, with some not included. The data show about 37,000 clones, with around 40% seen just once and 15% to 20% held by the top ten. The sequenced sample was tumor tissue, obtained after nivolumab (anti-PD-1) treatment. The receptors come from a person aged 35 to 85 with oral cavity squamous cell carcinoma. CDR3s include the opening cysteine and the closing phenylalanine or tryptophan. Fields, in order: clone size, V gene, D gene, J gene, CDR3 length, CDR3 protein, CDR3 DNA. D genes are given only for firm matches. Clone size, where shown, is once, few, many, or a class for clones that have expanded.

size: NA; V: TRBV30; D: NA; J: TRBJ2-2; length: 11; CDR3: CAWTSTGELFF; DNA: TGTGCCTGGACTAGCACCGGGGAGCTGTTTTTT
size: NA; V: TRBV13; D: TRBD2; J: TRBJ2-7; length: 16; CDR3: CASSAQAGAEPYEQYF; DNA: TGTGCCAGCAGCGCCCAAGCGGGGGCCGAGCCCTACGAGCAGTACTTC
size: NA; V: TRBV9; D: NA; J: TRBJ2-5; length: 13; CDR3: CASSVSGQETQYF; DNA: TGTGCCAGCAGCGTAAGCGGGCAAGAGACCCAGTACTTC
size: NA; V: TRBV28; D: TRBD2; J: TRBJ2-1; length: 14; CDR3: CASSSSGGWDEQFF; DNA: TGTGCCAGCAGTAGTAGCGGGGGTTGGGATGAGCAGTTCTTC
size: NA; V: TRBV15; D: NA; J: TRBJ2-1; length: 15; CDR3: CATSRETRGTGEQFF; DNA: TGTGCCACCAGCAGAGAAACCCGCGGAACGGGTGAGCAGTTCTTC
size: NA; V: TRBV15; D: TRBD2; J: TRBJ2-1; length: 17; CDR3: CATSREGSGGNYNEQFF; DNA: TGTGCCACCAGCAGAGAAGGTAGCGGGGGAAACTACAATGAGCAGTTCTTC
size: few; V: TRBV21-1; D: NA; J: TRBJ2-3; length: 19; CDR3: CASSSRLAGGPMCADTQYF; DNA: TGTGCCAGCAGCAGCCGACTAGCGGGGGGGCCGATGTGTGCAGATACGCAGTATTTT
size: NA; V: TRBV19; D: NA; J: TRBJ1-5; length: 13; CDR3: CASSTSSNQPQHF; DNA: TGTGCCAGTAGTACGAGTAGCAATCAGCCCCAGCATTTT
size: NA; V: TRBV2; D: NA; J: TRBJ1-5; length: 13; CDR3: CASMRRLNQPQHF; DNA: TGTGCCAGCATGAGAAGGCTCAATCAGCCCCAGCATTTT
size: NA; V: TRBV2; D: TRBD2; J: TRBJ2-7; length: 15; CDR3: CASSFGAGGTYEQYF; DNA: TGTGCCAGCTCCTTTGGGGCGGGAGGAACCTACGAGCAGTACTTC
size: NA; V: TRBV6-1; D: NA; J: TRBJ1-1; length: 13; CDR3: CASGVDFNTEAFF; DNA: TGTGCCTCGGGGGTGGATTTTAACACTGAAGCTTTCTTT
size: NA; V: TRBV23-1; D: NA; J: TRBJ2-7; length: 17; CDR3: CASSQAPGSETGNEQYF; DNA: TGCGCCAGCAGTCAAGCCCCGGGGTCTGAGACGGGTAACGAGCAGTACTTC
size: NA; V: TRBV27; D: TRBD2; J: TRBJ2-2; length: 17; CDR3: CASSPGLAGGDTGELFF; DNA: TGTGCCAGCAGTCCCGGACTAGCGGGAGGAGACACCGGGGAGCTGTTTTTT
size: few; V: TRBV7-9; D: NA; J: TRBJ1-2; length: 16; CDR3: CASSLGSIGIAYGYTF; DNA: TGTGCCAGCAGCTTAGGATCTATTGGGATTGCCTATGGCTACACCTTC
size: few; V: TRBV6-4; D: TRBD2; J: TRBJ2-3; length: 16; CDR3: CASSVTSGRFADTQYF; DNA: TGTGCCAGCAGTGTGACTAGCGGGAGATTTGCAGATACGCAGTATTTT
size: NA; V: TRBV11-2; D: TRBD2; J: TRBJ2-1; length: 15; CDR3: CASSSIGTSGGEQFF; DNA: TGTGCCAGCAGCTCCATCGGGACTAGCGGGGGGGAGCAGTTCTTC
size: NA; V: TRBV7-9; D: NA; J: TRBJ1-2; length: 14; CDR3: CASSFTGTRVGYTF; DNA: TGTGCCAGCAGTTTCACCGGGACAAGGGTTGGCTACACCTTC
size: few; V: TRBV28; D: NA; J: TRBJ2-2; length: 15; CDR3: CASSFGGANTGELFF; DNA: TGTGCCAGCAGTTTCGGGGGCGCGAACACCGGGGAGCTGTTTTTT
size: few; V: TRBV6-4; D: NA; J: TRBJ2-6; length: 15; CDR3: CASSIGEHGANVLTF; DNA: TGTGCCAGCAGTATCGGGGAACATGGGGCCAACGTCCTGACTTTC
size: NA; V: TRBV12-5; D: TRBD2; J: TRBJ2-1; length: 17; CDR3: CASGPALGTSGRDEQFF; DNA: TGTGCTAGTGGTCCAGCCCTGGGGACTAGCGGGAGAGATGAGCAGTTCTTC
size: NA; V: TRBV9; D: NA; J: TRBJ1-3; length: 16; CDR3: CASSPTDSLWGNTIYF; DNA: TGTGCCAGCAGCCCCACGGACAGCCTCTGGGGGAACACCATATATTTT
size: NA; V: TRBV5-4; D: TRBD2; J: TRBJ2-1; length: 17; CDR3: CASSLASGGASYNEQFF; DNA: TGTGCCAGCAGCTTGGCTAGCGGGGGGGCTTCCTACAATGAGCAGTTCTTC
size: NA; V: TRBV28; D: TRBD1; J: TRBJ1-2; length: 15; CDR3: CASSSGQGIVYGYTF; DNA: TGTGCCAGCAGTTCGGGACAGGGGATAGTATATGGCTACACCTTC
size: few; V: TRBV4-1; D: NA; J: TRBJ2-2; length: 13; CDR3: CASRTGNTGELFF; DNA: TGCGCCAGCCGTACAGGGAACACCGGGGAGCTGTTTTTT
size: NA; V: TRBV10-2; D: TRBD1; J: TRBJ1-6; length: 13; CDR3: CATSGTGVSPLHF; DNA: TGCGCCACCTCCGGGACAGGGGTTTCACCCCTCCACTTT
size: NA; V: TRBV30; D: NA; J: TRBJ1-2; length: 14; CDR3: CAWSGSRAWDGYTF; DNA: TGTGCCTGGAGTGGGAGCCGGGCCTGGGATGGCTACACCTTC
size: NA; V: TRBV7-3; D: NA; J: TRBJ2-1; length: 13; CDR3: CASSPNQGYEQFF; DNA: TGTGCCAGCAGTCCGAATCAGGGTTATGAGCAGTTCTTC
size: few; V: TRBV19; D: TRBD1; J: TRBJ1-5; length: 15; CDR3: CASSPGTGSNQPQHF; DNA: TGTGCCAGTAGCCCCGGGACAGGCTCCAATCAGCCCCAGCATTTT
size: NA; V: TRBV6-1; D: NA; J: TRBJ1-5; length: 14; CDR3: CASSDIGGNQPQHF; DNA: TGTGCCAGCAGTGACATTGGGGGTAATCAGCCCCAGCATTTT
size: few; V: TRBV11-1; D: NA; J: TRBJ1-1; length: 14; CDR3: CASSLAGGSTEAFF; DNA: TGTGCCAGCAGCTTAGCGGGAGGGAGCACTGAAGCTTTCTTT
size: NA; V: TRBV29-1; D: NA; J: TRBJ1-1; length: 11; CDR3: CSVGLTTEAFF; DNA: TGCAGCGTAGGACTGACCACTGAAGCTTTCTTT
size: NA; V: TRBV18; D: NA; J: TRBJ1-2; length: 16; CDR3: CASSPREGSANYGYTF; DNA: TGTGCCAGCTCACCACGGGAGGGTTCGGCTAACTATGGCTACACCTTC
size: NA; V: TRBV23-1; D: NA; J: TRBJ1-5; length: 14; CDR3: CARERFSSNQPQHF; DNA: TGCGCCAGGGAACGTTTTTCTAGCAATCAGCCCCAGCATTTT
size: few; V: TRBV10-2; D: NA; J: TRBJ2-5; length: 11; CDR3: CAAGQGETQYF; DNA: TGCGCCGCAGGGCAAGGGGAGACCCAGTACTTC
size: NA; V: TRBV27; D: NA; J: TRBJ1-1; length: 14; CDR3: CASSLNPLTRGAFF; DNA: TGTGCCAGCAGTTTAAATCCCTTGACGAGGGGAGCTTTCTTT
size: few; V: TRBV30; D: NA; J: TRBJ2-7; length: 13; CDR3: CAWSVKPLVVQYF; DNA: TGTGCCTGGAGTGTGAAGCCGTTGGTCGTGCAGTACTTC
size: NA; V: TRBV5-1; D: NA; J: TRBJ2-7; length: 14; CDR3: CASSYHAGVYEQYF; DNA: TGCGCCAGCAGCTATCACGCAGGGGTGTATGAGCAGTACTTC
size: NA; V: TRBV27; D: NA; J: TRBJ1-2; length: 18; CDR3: CASSRIQGHSDLAHGYTF; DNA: TGTGCCAGCAGCCGGATCCAGGGGCATTCCGATTTGGCCCATGGCTACACCTTC
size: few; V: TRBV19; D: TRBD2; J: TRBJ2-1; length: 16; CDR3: CASRPFSGGAYNEQFF; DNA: TGTGCCAGTAGGCCCTTTAGCGGGGGGGCCTACAATGAGCAGTTCTTC
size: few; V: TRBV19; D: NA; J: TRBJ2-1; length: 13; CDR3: CAIGAGSGNEQFF; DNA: TGTGCCATCGGGGCTGGAAGTGGCAATGAGCAGTTCTTC
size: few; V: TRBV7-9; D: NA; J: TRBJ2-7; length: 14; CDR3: CASSLDRVPYEQYF; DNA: TGTGCCAGCAGCTTAGACAGGGTTCCTTACGAGCAGTACTTC
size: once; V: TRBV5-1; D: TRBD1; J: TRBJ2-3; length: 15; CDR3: CASCLGQGMTDTQYF; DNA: TGCGCCAGCTGTCTGGGACAGGGGATGACAGATACGCAGTATTTT
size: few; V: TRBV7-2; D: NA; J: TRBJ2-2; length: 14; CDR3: CASRTGTAAGELFF; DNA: TGTGCCAGCAGGACGGGGACCGCCGCCGGGGAGCTGTTTTTT
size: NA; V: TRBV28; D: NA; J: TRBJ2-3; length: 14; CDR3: CASSLGGRLDTQYF; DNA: TGTGCCAGCAGTTTAGGGGGGAGATTGGATACGCAGTATTTT
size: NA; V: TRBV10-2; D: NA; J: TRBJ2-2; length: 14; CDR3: CASSPPVGTGELFF; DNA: TGCGCCAGCTCTCCCCCTGTAGGTACCGGGGAGCTGTTTTTT
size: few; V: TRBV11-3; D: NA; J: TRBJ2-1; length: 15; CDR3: CASSLGGGLDNEQFF; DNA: TGTGCCAGCAGCCTAGGGGGGGGCCTCGACAATGAGCAGTTCTTC
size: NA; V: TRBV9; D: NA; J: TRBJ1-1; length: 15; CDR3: CASSVGSWKGTEAFF; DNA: TGTGCCAGCAGCGTCGGCAGCTGGAAGGGGACTGAAGCTTTCTTT
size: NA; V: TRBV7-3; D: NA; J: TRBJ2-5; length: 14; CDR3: CASSLGPKGETQYF; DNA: TGTGCCAGCAGCTTAGGGCCCAAAGGAGAGACCCAGTACTTC
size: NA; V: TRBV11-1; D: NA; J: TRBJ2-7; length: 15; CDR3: CASSSGTGDYDEQYF; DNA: TGTGCCAGCAGCAGTGGCACAGGGGACTACGACGAGCAGTACTTC
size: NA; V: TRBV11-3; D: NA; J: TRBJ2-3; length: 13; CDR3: CASSRGGADTQYF; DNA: TGTGCCAGCAGCCGTGGGGGCGCAGATACGCAGTATTTT
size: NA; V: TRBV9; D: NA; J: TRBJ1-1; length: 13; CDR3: CASSPRDELVAFF; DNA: TGTGCCAGCAGCCCCCGGGACGAACTCGTCGCTTTCTTT
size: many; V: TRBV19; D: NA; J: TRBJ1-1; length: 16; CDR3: CASSDWRGAMNTEAFF; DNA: TGTGCCAGTAGCGATTGGCGCGGGGCCATGAACACTGAAGCTTTCTTT
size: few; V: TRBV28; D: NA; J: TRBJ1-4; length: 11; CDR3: CASRSNEKLFF; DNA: TGTGCCAGCCGATCTAATGAAAAACTGTTTTTT
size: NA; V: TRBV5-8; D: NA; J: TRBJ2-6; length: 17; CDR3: CASSLGQVGSGANVLTF; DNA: TGTGCCAGCAGCTTGGGGCAGGTGGGCTCTGGGGCCAACGTCCTGACTTTC
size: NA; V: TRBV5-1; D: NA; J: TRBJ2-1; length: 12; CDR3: CASSLGTSEQFF; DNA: TGCGCCAGCAGCTTGGGTACCTCGGAGCAGTTCTTC
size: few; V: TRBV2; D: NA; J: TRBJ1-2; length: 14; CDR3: CASSVVGAGYGYTF; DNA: TGTGCCAGCAGTGTAGTGGGGGCCGGCTATGGCTACACCTTC
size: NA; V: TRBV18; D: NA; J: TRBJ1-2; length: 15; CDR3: CASSPPGWGHDGYTF; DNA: TGTGCCAGCTCACCACCCGGATGGGGGCATGATGGCTACACCTTC
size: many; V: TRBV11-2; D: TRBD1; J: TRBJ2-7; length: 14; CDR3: CASSFPDRGAEQYF; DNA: TGTGCCAGCAGCTTCCCGGACAGGGGGGCCGAGCAGTACTTC
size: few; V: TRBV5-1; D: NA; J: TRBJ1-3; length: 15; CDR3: CASSPNRVVGNTIYF; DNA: TGCGCCAGCAGCCCAAACAGGGTGGTGGGAAACACCATATATTTT